The next 25 T cell receptor beta chains were all read from a single sample in a study of control samples from healthy donors and cancer patients. TCRdb keeps only in-frame clones here, not all; method: immunoSEQ multiplex PCR. The profile shows 120,000 to 150,000 clones, more than 90% of them singletons. The sequencing input was blood. All receptors come from a man aged 25-45 years in good health.

The J gene is TRBJ2-2, the V gene TRBV24-1; 7 positions match TRBD2. The CDR3 is 12 residues long. V lost 5 bases and J lost 7; bases outside the gene matches: 0. Germline CDR1 reads KGHDR; CDR2 reads SFDVKD. The CDR3 region has the DNA TGTGCCACCAGTGGGACTAGCGGGGAGCTGTTTTTT. Amino acids: CATSGTSGELFF.

The chain joins TRBV19 to TRBJ2-7; D call uncertain. The V end was cut by 1 base, the J end by 0 bases, with 4 bases between. The germline CDR1 and CDR2 sequences are LNHDA and SQIVND (reference sequence). The CDR3 runs to 13 residues. For the CDR3, the DNA is TGTGCCAGTAGTATAGGAGGCTCCTACGAGCAGTACTTC. Encoded protein: CASSIGGSYEQYF.

V is TRBV25-1 and J is TRBJ2-5; 13 bases line up with TRBD2. CDR1 is MGHDK and CDR2 is SYGVNS in the germline V gene. The V gene end was trimmed by 2 bases and the J gene end by 3 bases; junction bases not matched to a gene: 0. The CDR3 extends over 15 amino acids. DNA for the CDR3: TGTGCCAGCAGTGAAACTAGCGGGAGGGAAGAGACCCAGTACTTC. This codes for CASSETSGREETQYF.

V is TRBV18 and J is TRBJ2-7; 7 positions agree with TRBD1. Germline V CDR1 and CDR2: KGHSH, LQKENI. The CDR3 length is 13 residues. The junction had 1 base not matched to a gene; V was cut back by 3 bases and J by 2 bases. CDR3 sequence: CASSPGQTYEQYF. The CDR3 region has the DNA TGTGCCAGCTCACCGGGACAGACCTACGAGCAGTACTTC.

The chain is built from TRBV3-1 (or the pseudogene TRBV3-2) and TRBJ1-1; the D is unclear. This CDR3 is 13 amino acids long. The V gene's germline CDR1 is LGHDT and CDR2 YNNKEL (reference sequence). Trimming stripped 1 base from V and 1 base from J, with 4 bases between. This CDR3 is CASSQVTNTEAFF. CDR3 nucleotide sequence: TGTGCCAGCAGCCAAGTAACGAACACTGAAGCTTTCTTT.

The gene calls are TRBV4-2 and TRBJ2-3; 7 bases are shared with TRBD2. CDR1 LGHNA and CDR2 YNFKEQ come from the germline V gene. V was clipped by 0 bases and J by 6 bases; unmatched bases: 9. CDR3 length: 16 residues. The CDR3 here is CASSQEGLAEPDTQYF. CDR3 nucleotides: TGTGCCAGCAGCCAAGAAGGGCTAGCGGAGCCCGATACGCAGTATTTT.

The table lists this clone with a count of one. The V call is TRBV5-1, the J call TRBJ2-2; D gene uncertain. V gave up 1 base and J gave up 3 bases, with 10 bases separating them. Germline values: CDR1 SGHRS, CDR2 YFSETQ. There are 15 residues in the CDR3. CDR3 DNA: TGCGCCAGCAGCTTGAGGTCAGAGGACACCGGGGAGCTGTTTTTT. This encodes CASSLRSEDTGELFF.

The chain uses TRBV7-2 and TRBJ2-3, with a weak D call TRBD2 (6 bases). V lost 5 bases and J lost 5, with 11 bases in between. From germline, CDR1 is SGHTA and CDR2 FQGNSA. The CDR3 covers 13 residues. This CDR3 reads CASSERSGDTQYF. The CDR3 DNA follows: TGTGCCAGCAGCGAACGTAGCGGAGATACGCAGTATTTT.

This clone was recorded once. The chain uses TRBV5-1 and TRBJ2-7; 13 nucleotides match TRBD2. Losses at the gene ends were 3 bases for V and 2 bases for J; bases not matched to a gene: 2. The V gene's germline CDR1 is SGHRS and CDR2 YFSETQ. This CDR3 spans 15 amino acids. The chain's CDR3 is CASSSGLAGTYEQYF. DNA of the CDR3: TGCGCCAGCAGCTCGGGACTAGCGGGAACCTACGAGCAGTACTTC. Full variable domain (outside the CDR3, taken from reference TRBV5-1 and TRBJ2-7): KAGVTQTPRYLIKTRGQQVTLSCSPISGHRSVSWYQQTPGQGLQFLFEYFSETQRNKGNFPGRFSGRQFSNSRSEMNVSTLELGDSALYLCASSSGLAGTYEQYFGPGTRLTVT.

This chain connects TRBV7-9 to TRBJ1-3; D is uncertain. CDR3 size: 13 residues. The V end was cut by 6 bases, the J end by 0 bases, with 6 bases between. Germline CDR1 SEHNR, CDR2 FQNEAQ (reference sequence). CDR3 in DNA: TGTGCCAGCAGGCGGGACTCTGGAAACACCATATATTTT. Translation: CASRRDSGNTIYF.

This clone has a single count. The chain links TRBV6-5 to TRBJ1-2; 9 positions match TRBD1. Unmatched junction bases numbered 2, after V lost 11 bases and J lost 4 bases. The CDR3 consists of 11 residues. Germline V gives CDR1 MNHEY, CDR2 SVGAGI. The CDR3 region has the DNA TGTGCCGGACAGGGGCTCTATGGCTACACCTTC. This gives the protein CAGQGLYGYTF.

This sequence joins TRBV3-1 (or the pseudogene TRBV3-2) and TRBJ2-1, with 9 positions matching TRBD2. J gave up 4 bases and V 0 bases, and 4 bases lay outside the gene matches. In germline, CDR1 is LGHDT, CDR2 YNNKEL (reference sequence). CDR3 size: 16 residues. The CDR3 protein is CASSQDWTSVYNEQFF. The CDR3 DNA reads as TGTGCCAGCAGCCAAGATTGGACTAGCGTGTACAATGAGCAGTTCTTC.

The rearrangement uses TRBV4-1 and TRBJ2-3; D remains ambiguous. Trimming stripped 0 bases from V and 0 bases from J, with 10 bases between. CDR1 and CDR2 (germline): MGHRA, YSYEKL. The CDR3 runs 16 residues. The CDR3 bases are TGCGCCAGCAGCCAAGATTATAGACTTAGCACAGATACGCAGTATTTT. Encoded protein: CASSQDYRLSTDTQYF.

V usage is TRBV29-1 and J usage is TRBJ2-2, with D perhaps matching TRBD2 (6 bases). Germline CDR1 and CDR2: SQVTM and ANQGSEA. The V end was cut by 5 bases, the J end by 0 bases, with 16 bases between. The CDR3 is 16 amino acids. CDR3 loop: CSVRTTGATNTGELFF. In nucleotides, the CDR3 is TGCAGCGTTAGGACTACTGGGGCTACGAACACCGGGGAGCTGTTTTTT.

CDR3 coding DNA: TGTGCCAGCAGCCAAGTAGTAGGGTCTGGAAACACCATATATTTT. Protein sequence: CASSQVVGSGNTIYF. The rearrangement uses TRBV4-2 and TRBJ1-3; D unresolved. The CDR3 covers 15 residues. The V and J ends lost 1 base and 1 base respectively, with 8 bases between them. The V gene's germline CDR1 is LGHNA and CDR2 YNFKEQ.

The chain uses TRBV4-3 and TRBJ2-2; D might be TRBD1 (5 bases). V lost 1 base and J lost 6, with 21 bases in between. This CDR3 has 18 amino acids. Germline CDR1 reads LGHNA; CDR2 reads YSLEER. CDR3 nucleotides: TGCGCCAGCAGCCAAGGTAGGGCCCAGGGTGGAGCTGCCGGGGAGCTGTTTTTT. This encodes CASSQGRAQGGAAGELFF.

V is TRBV7-2 and J is TRBJ2-7, with 10 positions matching TRBD2. CDR3 length equals 18 residues. V dropped 0 bases and J dropped 7; count of bases not matched to a gene: 15. Germline assignment: CDR1 SGHTA and CDR2 FQGNSA. CDR3 loop: CASSLARASGGLRGEQYF. CDR3 sequence (DNA): TGTGCCAGCAGCTTAGCTAGGGCTAGCGGGGGACTAAGAGGGGAGCAGTACTTC.

V and J are TRBV7-8 and TRBJ2-2; 10 bases agree with TRBD2. CDR3 size: 15 residues. Germline CDR1 reads SGHVS; CDR2 reads FQNEAQ. J lost 5 bases, V lost 3 bases, and 3 bases had no gene match. The CDR3 sequence: CASSFILAGTGELFF. In nucleotides, the CDR3 is TGTGCCAGCAGCTTTATACTAGCGGGAACCGGGGAGCTGTTTTTT.

The chain has TRBV2 and TRBJ1-2, with 8 bases fitting TRBD1. With 7 bases clipped from V and 8 bases from J, the junction kept 12 bases outside the gene matches. There are 14 residues in the CDR3. Germline V lookup: CDR1 SNHLY, CDR2 FYNNEI. CDR3 in amino acids: CASKILQGAGGYTF. Written as DNA, the CDR3 is TGTGCCAGCAAGATACTTCAGGGGGCTGGAGGCTACACCTTC.

This chain uses TRBV24-1 with TRBJ1-2, with D possibly being TRBD1 (6 bases). V dropped 3 bases and J dropped 4 bases, with 14 bases sitting between them. CDR1 and CDR2 (germline): KGHDR, SFDVKD. The CDR3 length is 15 residues. The CDR3 nucleotides are TGTGCCACCAGTGATCCGGGACAAGGATTCTATGGCTACACCTTC. It specifies CATSDPGQGFYGYTF.

The CDR3: CASSSTSLNEQFF. The CDR3 bases are TGTGCCAGCAGCTCGACTAGCCTCAATGAGCAGTTCTTC. This chain uses TRBV5-4 with TRBJ2-1; the match to TRBD2 covers 7 bases. The length of the CDR3 is 13 residues. Germline V gene data show CDR1 as SGHNT and CDR2 as YYREEE (reference sequence). The V and J ends lost 3 bases and 6 bases, in that order; junction bases with no gene match: 3.

The V call is TRBV5-6, the J call TRBJ1-2, with no clear D. CDR1 and CDR2 from the germline V gene are SGHDT and YYEEEE. This CDR3 is 13 amino acids long. Trimming shortened V by 3 bases and J by 8 bases, and 14 bases separated the two germline ends. The DNA for the CDR3 is TGTGCCAGCAGCTATATTGCCTCGGGGGGCTACACCTTC. Its protein is CASSYIASGGYTF.

The chain uses TRBV4-1 and TRBJ1-4; no clear D gene. V was pared by 5 bases and J by 4 bases, with 11 bases between. There are 14 residues in the CDR3. CDR1 and CDR2 from the germline V gene are MGHRA and YSYEKL. The CDR3 reads CASSYNRFNEKLFF. The DNA of the CDR3 is TGCGCCAGCAGCTACAACAGATTTAATGAAAAACTGTTTTTT.

This chain joins TRBV19 and TRBJ2-1, with 8 positions matching TRBD2. The junction had 10 bases not matched to a gene; V was cut back by 3 bases and J by 9 bases. Per germline, CDR1 LNHDA and CDR2 SQIVND (reference sequence). The CDR3 runs 15 residues. This chain's CDR3 is CASSIPGLVLGEQFF. In DNA form, the CDR3 reads TGTGCCAGTAGTATTCCGGGACTAGTCTTAGGTGAGCAGTTCTTC.

The rearrangement joins TRBV11-3 to TRBJ2-5; unclear D gene. Germline loops: CDR1 SGHNT, CDR2 YENEEA. This CDR3 has 14 amino acids. V was shortened by 6 bases and J by 5 bases, with 16 bases between the two germline ends. In nucleotides, the CDR3 is TGTGCCAGCAGGAAGACTCCTAATTCGGAGACCCAGTACTTC. Translated: CASRKTPNSETQYF.